These 3 T cell receptor beta chains were all obtained from the same sample, sequenced in a study of OX40 agonist ivuxolimab in advanced cancers. TCRdb keeps only in-frame clones here, not all; method: immunoSEQ multiplex PCR. This table holds about 48,000 clones, 80% to 90% found once. The sequencing here drew on CD4+ or CD8+ T cells sorted from blood, taken in a trial of the OX40 agonist ivuxolimab. These TCRs come from an adult with an advanced solid tumor such as melanoma, head and neck, liver or kidney cancer.

This chain connects TRBV5-1 to TRBJ1-3, with TRBD1 identical over 7 bases. Germline-derived CDR1 and CDR2 are SGHRS and YFSETQ. V lost 2 bases and J lost 1; bases outside the gene matches: 3. CDR3 length: 15 amino acids. CDR3 DNA sequence: TGCGCCAGCAGCTTAGAGGGGGCTTCTGGAAACACCATATATTTT. Its translation: CASSLEGASGNTIYF.

This clone was picked up one time. The rearrangement links TRBV18 to TRBJ1-2; D remains ambiguous. The CDR3 is made up of 15 amino acids. Germline V lookup: CDR1 KGHSH, CDR2 LQKENI. Trimming shortened V by 0 bases and J by 0 bases, and 8 bases separated the two germline ends. This chain's CDR3 is CASSPPSLANYGYTF. DNA of the CDR3: TGTGCCAGCTCACCACCGTCCCTAGCTAACTATGGCTACACCTTC.

The V call is TRBV5-6, the J call TRBJ2-7, with D uncertain. This CDR3 has 14 residues. Trimming stripped 0 bases from V and 0 bases from J, with 7 bases between. The germline gives CDR1 SGHDT, CDR2 YYEEEE. CDR3 coding DNA: TGTGCCAGCAGCTTGGTTGGCAACTCCTACGAGCAGTACTTC. Translation gives CASSLVGNSYEQYF.